The clone carrying this T cell receptor (beta chain) was recorded only once. An end of the junction does not agree with germline; a read error may underlie this. Those enrolled in Seattle joined during active infection and were followed longitudinally afterward. The data originate from a study of blood T cell repertoires in COVID-19. Study in general: COVID-19 samples from acute and convalescent phases originated in the United States, Italy and Spain. T cells, B-cell-depleted T cells, or PBMCs supplied cDNA or gDNA.

In the original analysis: Counts of nucleated cells, estimated from reference gene primer amplification, were obtained. Libraries were prepared by immunoSEQ multiplex PCR; TCRdb keeps only in-frame clonotypes and omits some of them. From that table come the V and J calls and clone size; the DNA was used to work out D and trimming. The profile covers 270,000 or so clones, with roughly nine tenths appearing a single time and more than 10% taken by the ten largest. Germline V gene data show CDR1 as SNHLY and CDR2 as FYNNEI. The length of the CDR3 is 11 residues. This rearrangement joins TRBV2 to TRBJ1-4; D remains ambiguous. The TCR was taken from a woman aged 25 to 39 with COVID-19, enrolled during active disease. The sample was peripheral blood. This CDR3 is CASSPQDGSSF. CDR3 nucleotide sequence: TGTGCCAGCAGTCCCCAGGACGGGAGCAGTTTT.